A selection of T cell receptor beta chains follows, all from one sample in a study of cytomegalovirus exposure and HLA in healthy donors. Using immunoSEQ multiplex PCR, the repertoire was profiled, and TCRdb retains in-frame clones only, with some absent. Recorded for this sample: about 110,000 clones. The sequenced sample consisted of PBMCs. The receptors here all came from a man aged 50 or older in good health and CMV-seronegative. CDR3s include the opening cysteine and the closing phenylalanine or tryptophan. D genes are given only for firm matches.

v_call	d_call	j_call	cdr3_nt	cdr3_aa
TRBV7-3	.	TRBJ2-7	TGTGCCAGCAGCTTAACGTCCGGCTACGAGCAGTACTTC	CASSLTSGYEQYF
TRBV15	TRBD2	TRBJ2-2	TGTGCCACCAGCAGAGAGCGGGGGGCGCTTAGCGGGGAGCTGTTTTTT	CATSRERGALSGELFF
TRBV5-1	TRBD2	TRBJ2-1	TGCGCCAGCAGCCGAGTATTGGCTAGCGGGGGCAATGAGCAGTTCTTC	CASSRVLASGGNEQFF
TRBV6-5	TRBD2	TRBJ2-3	TGTGCCAGCAGCCAGCGGGAGGGCACAGATACGCAGTATTTT	CASSQREGTDTQYF
TRBV19	.	TRBJ2-2	TGTGCCAGTAGTATAGATATTCAGGGGATCGGCACCGGGGAGCTGTTTTTT	CASSIDIQGIGTGELFF
TRBV5-4	.	TRBJ1-4	TGTGCCAGCAGCCCGGGGGGGGCCCTGGGTGATGAAAAACTGTTTTTT	CASSPGGALGDEKLFF
TRBV4-2	TRBD2	TRBJ2-1	TGTGCCAGCAGCCAAGATACTAGCGGAACAGACAATGAGCAGTTCTTC	CASSQDTSGTDNEQFF
TRBV10-3	TRBD1	TRBJ1-2	TGTGCCATCAGCCCCCTCGAGGACAGGGCCCCGCTTGGCTACACCTTC	CAISPLEDRAPLGYTF
TRBV11-3	TRBD1	TRBJ2-7	TGTGCCAGCACCCGGGGGGGGACAGGGGACAACGAGCAGTACTTC	CASTRGGTGDNEQYF
TRBV21-1	.	TRBJ1-5	TGTGCCAGCAGCACAGCTGGGACAGGGGAGAATCAGCCCCAGCATTTT	CASSTAGTGENQPQHF
TRBV7-7	.	TRBJ2-1	TGTGCTAGCAGCTTGACAGAATACAATGAGCAGTTCTTC	CASSLTEYNEQFF
TRBV7-2	.	TRBJ2-7	TGTGCCAGCAGCTTAGGACCGGGGTACTACGAGCAGTACTTC	CASSLGPGYYEQYF
TRBV7-2	.	TRBJ1-5	TGTGCCAGCAGCTTAAACTTCGGTCAGCCCCAGCATTTT	CASSLNFGQPQHF
TRBV11-3	.	TRBJ1-2	TGTGCCAGCAGCTTAGGCAGGGTTAACTATGGCTACACCTTC	CASSLGRVNYGYTF
TRBV27	.	TRBJ2-7	TGTGCCAGCAGCAGACAGGATTACTACGAGCAGTACTTC	CASSRQDYYEQYF
TRBV5-1	.	TRBJ2-5	TGCGCCAGCAGCCCAGGGGTTCAAGAGACCCAGTACTTC	CASSPGVQETQYF
TRBV5-6	TRBD1	TRBJ1-1	TGTGCCAGCAGTTTCGACCCGGGACAGTATGAAGCTTTCTTT	CASSFDPGQYEAFF
TRBV19	TRBD1	TRBJ2-7	TGTGCCAGTACAGTTTCGGCAGGGGGCATATACGAGCAGTACTTC	CASTVSAGGIYEQYF
TRBV1	.	TRBJ1-2	TGCACCAGCAGCCAAGACCGGGTTTTCCGGCTTTACACCTTC	CTSSQDRVFRLYTF
TRBV27	TRBD1	TRBJ2-3	TGTGCCAGCAGTCATTCTCTCGGGACAGGGGGCATTGATACGCAGTATTTT	CASSHSLGTGGIDTQYF
TRBV7-2	.	TRBJ2-5	TGTGCCAGCAGCTTGGGGGGAACCCAAGAGACCCAGTACTTC	CASSLGGTQETQYF
TRBV2	TRBD1	TRBJ1-1	TGTGCCAGCAGTTCCGGGACAGGGAGACGTAGGACTGAAGCTTTCTTT	CASSSGTGRRRTEAFF
TRBV7-9	TRBD1	TRBJ2-5	TGTGCCAGCAGCTTCCTTACAGGGGGCCGCGAGACCCAGTACTTC	CASSFLTGGRETQYF
TRBV6-1	.	TRBJ1-1	TGTGCCAGCAGTGAAGCTACGACAAGGAACACTGAAGCTTTCTTT	CASSEATTRNTEAFF
TRBV9	.	TRBJ1-1	TGTGCCAGCAGCGTTGGTCAGGGGACTGAAGCTTTCTTT	CASSVGQGTEAFF
TRBV18	.	TRBJ2-7	TGTGCCAGCTCACCAATCGGAGATCCCTCCTACGAGCAGTACTTC	CASSPIGDPSYEQYF
TRBV7-9	.	TRBJ2-1	TGTGCCAGCAGCCCTGTCGTGGGGCAGGTCTACAATGAGCAGTTCTTC	CASSPVVGQVYNEQFF
TRBV6-1	TRBD1	TRBJ2-7	TGTGCCAGCAGTGATCCGCCGGCTCCAGGGGGAGACGAGCAGTACTTC	CASSDPPAPGGDEQYF
TRBV7-2	.	TRBJ1-2	TGTGCCAGCAGCACCCCGACAGGAAGAGGCTACACCTTC	CASSTPTGRGYTF
TRBV18	TRBD1	TRBJ2-1	TGTGCCAGCTCACCATTGGGGACAGCCTACAATGAGCAGTTCTTC	CASSPLGTAYNEQFF
TRBV4-3	.	TRBJ1-1	TGCGCCAGCAGAGCGCTGGCGGGCACTGAAGCTTTCTTT	CASRALAGTEAFF
TRBV2	.	TRBJ1-4	TGTGCCAGCAGGGACAGATCTAATGAAAAACTGTTTTTT	CASRDRSNEKLFF
TRBV7-9	TRBD1	TRBJ1-1	TGTGCCAGCAGCTCCTACATCGACAGGGGAGCTGAAGCTTTCTTT	CASSSYIDRGAEAFF
TRBV19	TRBD2	TRBJ2-1	TGTGCCAGTAGTAGCGGGAGAGGATCCTACAATGAGCAGTTCTTC	CASSSGRGSYNEQFF
TRBV7-2	.	TRBJ1-1	TGTGCCAGCAGCTTAGTCCTAGACACTGAAGCTTTCTTT	CASSLVLDTEAFF
TRBV5-1	.	TRBJ1-1	TGCGCCAGCAGCTTGTGGGGCGAACGCACTGAAGCTTTCTTT	CASSLWGERTEAFF
TRBV2	TRBD1	TRBJ2-2	TGTGCCAGCAGCGCCCGGACAGGGCCCACCGGGGAGCTGTTTTTT	CASSARTGPTGELFF
TRBV7-2	TRBD1	TRBJ1-2	TGTGCCAGCAGCCCGGGACAGGATTATGGCTACACCTTC	CASSPGQDYGYTF
TRBV7-9	.	TRBJ2-7	TGTGCCAGCAGCTCCCGACAGGAATTCTCCTACGAGCAGTACTTC	CASSSRQEFSYEQYF
TRBV6-1	.	TRBJ1-5	TGTGCCAGCCGGGGGGTCAATCAGCCCCAGCATTTT	CASRGVNQPQHF
TRBV6-5	TRBD1	TRBJ1-1	TGTGCCAGCAGAGCAACAGGGGAGAGCGCTGAAGCTTTCTTT	CASRATGESAEAFF
TRBV25-1	.	TRBJ2-2	TGTGCCAGCAGGCTCGACACCACCGGGGAGCTGTTTTTT	CASRLDTTGELFF
TRBV7-9	.	TRBJ1-3	TGTGCCAGCATCCCGTTGGCCGAAGTCAGCTCTGGAAACACCATATATTTT	CASIPLAEVSSGNTIYF
TRBV7-2	TRBD1	TRBJ2-4	TGTGCCAGCAGCGCAACAGGGGGTCTAAACATTCAGTACTTC	CASSATGGLNIQYF
TRBV12-5	TRBD1	TRBJ2-3	TGTGCTAGTGGTTCAACGGACAGGGCGTCAGATACGCAGTATTTT	CASGSTDRASDTQYF
TRBV14	.	TRBJ1-2	TGTGCCAGCAGCCAGCATCAGGGGTATCAGAGTGGAATATATGGCTACACCTTC	CASSQHQGYQSGIYGYTF
TRBV19	.	TRBJ1-2	TGTGCCAGCCAGGGAGGGAATGGCTACACCTTC	CASQGGNGYTF
TRBV4-1	.	TRBJ2-7	TGCGCCAGCAGCCAAGTGCAGGGCCTCCAGTACTTC	CASSQVQGLQYF
TRBV4-1	TRBD2	TRBJ2-1	TGCGCCAGCAGCCAAGCGCCTAGCGGTACCTACAATGAGCAGTTCTTC	CASSQAPSGTYNEQFF
TRBV18	.	TRBJ2-2	TGTGCCAGCTCACCAGAGTTCATCACCGGGGAGCTGTTTTTT	CASSPEFITGELFF
TRBV19	TRBD1	TRBJ2-5	TGTGCCAGTAGTCAACCCGGGACAGGGCAAGAGGCCCAGTACTTC	CASSQPGTGQEAQYF
TRBV7-2	TRBD1	TRBJ1-5	TGTGCCAGCAGCATGACAGGGAACAATCAGCCCCAGCATTTT	CASSMTGNNQPQHF
TRBV19	TRBD1	TRBJ1-1	TGTGCCAGTAGTAGGACAGGGAACACTGAAGCTTTCTTT	CASSRTGNTEAFF
TRBV19	.	TRBJ2-2	TGTGCCAGCAGGACAAACGCGAACACCGGGGAGCTGTTTTTT	CASRTNANTGELFF
TRBV5-1	.	TRBJ1-1	TGCGCCAGCAGCTTGGACCCCGCGGTGAACACTGAAGCTTTCTTT	CASSLDPAVNTEAFF
TRBV4-3	.	TRBJ2-4	TGCGCCAGCAGCCAAGATTTACTCGACCTCGCGAGAGAGGATCTAGCCAAAAACATTCAGTACTTC	CASSQDLLDLAREDLAKNIQYF
TRBV29-1	.	TRBJ1-5	TGCAGCGTTGAATGGGGGGACGGGCAGCCCCAGCATTTT	CSVEWGDGQPQHF
TRBV7-2	TRBD1	TRBJ1-2	TGTGCCAGCCGAACAGGGGTGGATGGCTACACCTTC	CASRTGVDGYTF
TRBV7-2	.	TRBJ2-7	TGTGCCAGCAGCCCGAGAGGGCAGACACGGGAGCAGTACTTC	CASSPRGQTREQYF
TRBV27	.	TRBJ2-1	TGTGCCAGCAGTTTATCGATGGGGGCCAATGAGCAGTTCTTC	CASSLSMGANEQFF